The entry below gives a single T cell receptor (beta chain) sequence along with its context. Its target is unknown. This sequence may be a read error, since a much larger clone differs from it by one base. A second about 6 to 12 cycle PCR used barcoded and J-beta primers. Each cDNA molecule received a tag from a template-switch adaptor that had 12 random nucleotides. There were at least 2.5 million CDR3-containing paired-end reads obtained from each sample. TCRdb fed the 5' RACE reads into MiXCR, producing one record per CDR3 protein. The sample lists approximately 730,000 distinct CDR3 sequences, around 46% occurring once. V lost 5 bases to trimming and J lost 4 bases, with 25 bases between them. CDR1 is SGHTA, CDR2 FQGNSA, per germline. CDR3 length: 18 amino acids. The data were taken from a study of blood T cells in healthy people across ages. Findings and limits, study-wide: Both naive CD4+ cell counts and diversity were greater in long-lived donors than in aged donors. A roughly linear fall in TCR beta diversity per million T cells was seen with increasing age.

The receptor was derived from a woman aged 60-75 years in good health. The chain recombines TRBV7-2 with TRBJ2-3; possible D gene TRBD2, 5 bases. The sequencing input was blood. CDR3 coding DNA: TGTGCCAGCAGCCAACCTACTCTCTTTACCGGGATCGCAGATACGCAGTATTTT. Amino acids: CASSQPTLFTGIADTQYF.